One sample yielded the 15 T cell receptor beta chains listed below, sequenced in a study of cytomegalovirus exposure and HLA in healthy donors. Both 60 Vbeta primers and 13 Jbeta primers went into the PCR. Sequencing was performed with immunoSEQ multiplex PCR; in TCRdb, only in-frame clones are kept and a portion is missing. In the table there are 150,000 to 200,000 clones, 80% of which are singletons. Sequenced sample: PBMCs. Receptors originate from a woman younger than 45 in good health and CMV-seronegative.

The chain employs TRBV11-2 and TRBJ1-1; D is unclear. The CDR3 has 15 amino acids. V shed 5 bases and J shed 3 bases, with 16 bases lying between them. The V gene's germline CDR1 is SGHAT and CDR2 FQNNGV. The DNA of the CDR3 is TGTGCCAGCAGCAATCTGGCTGCGCAGGACACTGAAGCTTTCTTT. Translated: CASSNLAAQDTEAFF. Combining the CDR3 with reference TRBV11-2 and TRBJ1-1 gives the whole variable domain EAGVAQSPRYKIIEKRQSVAFWCNPISGHATLYWYQQILGQGPKLLIQFQNNGVVDDSQLPKDRFSAERLKGVDSTLKIQPAKLEDSAVYLCASSNLAAQDTEAFFGQGTRLTVV.

The gene calls are TRBV7-9 and TRBJ2-7, with D perhaps TRBD1 (6 bases). Between the trimmed V and J ends, which lost 11 bases and 6 bases, there was a span of 17 bases. Germline V gene data show CDR1 as SEHNR and CDR2 as FQNEAQ (reference sequence). The CDR3 runs 12 residues. CDR3 sequence reads: CAVGTRAGEQYF. The CDR3, as DNA: TGTGCCGTAGGGACACGGGCCGGCGAGCAGTACTTC.

This rearrangement joins TRBV5-4 to TRBJ1-1, with D tentatively TRBD1 (5 bases). The CDR3 is made up of 14 amino acids. In germline, CDR1 is SGHNT, CDR2 YYREEE (reference sequence). V lost 2 bases and J lost 4, with 12 bases in between. This chain's CDR3 is CASSLTGASTEAFF. The CDR3 nucleotides read TGTGCCAGCAGCTTAACTGGGGCGAGCACTGAAGCTTTCTTT.

The V and J genes are TRBV27 and TRBJ1-3; D ambiguous. The length of the CDR3 is 15 residues. Trimming left V 7 bases short and J 7 bases short, with 20 bases between. CDR1 is MNHEY and CDR2 is SMNVEV in the germline V gene (reference sequence). CDR3 residues: CASTPPGGTGNTIYF. CDR3 DNA sequence: TGTGCCAGCACCCCACCTGGTGGCACGGGGAACACCATATATTTT.

This clone was found once. The chain recombines TRBV6-1 with TRBJ1-5; perhaps TRBD1 as D (6 bases). The CDR3 length is 14 residues. V was clipped by 6 bases and J by 7 bases, with 16 bases between them. Germline-derived CDR1 and CDR2 are MNHNS and SASEGT. In DNA form, the CDR3 reads TGTGCCAGCAGCGGAACAGGGTTACGACAGCCCCAGCATTTT. Translating gives CASSGTGLRQPQHF.

Only a few counts were recorded for this clone. The chain couples TRBV2 to TRBJ2-1; the D is unclear. Germline V gene data show CDR1 as SNHLY and CDR2 as FYNNEI. This CDR3 is built from 11 residues. The CDR3 spells CAVRVGNEQFF. CDR3 nucleotide sequence: TGTGCGGTTCGGGTGGGCAATGAGCAGTTCTTC.

The gene calls are TRBV12-5 and TRBJ1-2; tentative D call: TRBD1 (5 bases). Trimming removed 0 bases from V and 5 bases from J, with 13 bases in between. This CDR3 spans 15 amino acids. Germline loops: CDR1 LGHNT, CDR2 FRNRAP. CDR3 sequence reads: CASGLVLGPRYGYTF. CDR3 coding DNA: TGTGCTAGTGGTTTGGTACTGGGGCCTAGGTATGGCTACACCTTC.

V usage is TRBV5-1 and J usage is TRBJ2-1; 9 nucleotides line up with TRBD2. This CDR3 has 16 amino acids. V lost 2 bases and J lost 4; bases outside the gene matches: 7. CDR1 and CDR2 (germline): SGHRS, YFSETQ. The CDR3 region is CASSLSISGGYNEQFF. CDR3 nucleotide sequence: TGCGCCAGCAGCTTATCGATTAGCGGGGGATACAATGAGCAGTTCTTC.

This sequence joins TRBV6-5 and TRBJ2-1; D may be TRBD2 (5 bases). CDR1 is MNHEY, CDR2 SVGAGI, per germline. With 8 bases removed from V and 4 bases from J, the gap between germline ends came to 15 bases. This CDR3 has 14 amino acids. CDR3 coding DNA: TGTGCCAGCCACACGCGGGCCGGATACAATGAGCAGTTCTTC. Encoded protein: CASHTRAGYNEQFF.

This clone has just a few counts. This chain joins TRBV14 and TRBJ2-7; 10 bases align to TRBD1. The CDR3 runs 16 residues. V dropped 4 bases and J dropped 4; count of bases not matched to a gene: 10. Germline V gene data show CDR1 as SGHDN and CDR2 as FVKESK. CDR3 nucleotide sequence: TGTGCCAGCAGCCCCCGGTCGGGGACAGGGGTGTACGAGCAGTACTTC. Protein sequence: CASSPRSGTGVYEQYF. Drawing the rest from reference TRBV14 and TRBJ2-7, the complete variable domain is EAGVTQFPSHSVIEKGQTVTLRCDPISGHDNLYWYRRVMGKEIKFLLHFVKESKQDESGMPNNRFLAERTGGTYSTLKVQPAELEDSGVYFCASSPRSGTGVYEQYFGPGTRLTVT.

The V gene is TRBV18, the J gene TRBJ2-4; D might be TRBD2 (5 bases). The CDR3 totals 14 residues. Germline V gene data show CDR1 as KGHSH and CDR2 as LQKENI. V was pared by 2 bases and J by 2 bases, with 7 bases between. Here the CDR3 DNA reads TGTGCCAGCTCACCAGGGAGTCCCAAAAACATTCAGTACTTC. The encoded protein is CASSPGSPKNIQYF.

The gene calls are TRBV6-1 and TRBJ1-6, with a tentative D call TRBD1 (5 bases). Deletions cut 0 bases from V and 7 bases from J, with 13 bases between. Germline CDR1 and CDR2: MNHNS and SASEGT. This CDR3 is 16 amino acids long. The CDR3 loop is CASSEAQGYPNSPLHF. CDR3 coding DNA: TGTGCCAGCAGTGAAGCCCAGGGTTACCCCAATTCACCCCTCCACTTT.

This chain links TRBV30 with TRBJ1-2; D might be TRBD1 (6 bases). V was cut by 2 bases and J by 5 bases, with 15 bases left in between. CDR3 length equals 14 residues. The germline V gene encodes CDR1 GTSNPN and CDR2 SVGIG (reference sequence). The CDR3 here is CAWSPLTGPYGYTF. The CDR3 DNA is TGTGCCTGGAGTCCCCTGACAGGACCTTATGGCTACACCTTC.

In its sample, this clone was seen once. The chain couples TRBV5-1 to TRBJ2-2; perhaps TRBD2 as D (6 bases). Germline loops: CDR1 SGHRS, CDR2 YFSETQ. V lost 5 bases to trimming and J lost 1 base, with 12 bases between them. The CDR3 contains 15 residues. DNA for the CDR3: TGCGCCAGCAGTCGGGACTTAATGAACACCGGGGAGCTGTTTTTT. It yields the protein CASSRDLMNTGELFF.

This chain connects TRBV10-2 to TRBJ1-5; 8 bases agree with TRBD1. With 6 bases clipped from V and 7 bases from J, the junction kept 11 bases outside the gene matches. CDR3 length: 15 residues. From germline, CDR1 is WSHSY and CDR2 SAAADI. The CDR3 reads CASSDLDRGGQPQHF. The CDR3 DNA reads as TGCGCCAGCAGCGACTTAGACAGGGGAGGGCAGCCCCAGCATTTT.